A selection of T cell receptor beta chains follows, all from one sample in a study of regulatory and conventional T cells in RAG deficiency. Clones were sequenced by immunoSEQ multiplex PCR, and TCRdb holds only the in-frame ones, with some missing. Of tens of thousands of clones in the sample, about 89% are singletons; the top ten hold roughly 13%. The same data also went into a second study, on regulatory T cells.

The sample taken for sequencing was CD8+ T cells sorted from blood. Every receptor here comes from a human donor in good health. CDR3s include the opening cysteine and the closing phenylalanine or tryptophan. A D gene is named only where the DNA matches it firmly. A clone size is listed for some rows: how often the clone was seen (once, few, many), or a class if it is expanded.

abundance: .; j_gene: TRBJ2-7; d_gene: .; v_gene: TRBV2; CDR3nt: TGTGCCAGCAGTGAAATTCCCATCCTGACAAGCCCGACCTACGAGCAGTACTTC; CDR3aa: CASSEIPILTSPTYEQYF
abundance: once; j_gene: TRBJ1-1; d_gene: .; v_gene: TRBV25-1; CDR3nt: TGTGCCAGCAGTGTCCTGACTGAAGCTTTCTTT; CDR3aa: CASSVLTEAFF
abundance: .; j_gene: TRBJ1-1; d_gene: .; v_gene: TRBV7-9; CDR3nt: TGTGCCAGCAGCTTATGGAGGATTATCCGAGAGAACACTGAAGCTTTCTTT; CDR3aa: CASSLWRIIRENTEAFF
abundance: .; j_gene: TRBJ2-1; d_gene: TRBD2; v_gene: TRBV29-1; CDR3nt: TGCAGCCATAGGACTAGCGGCTACAATGAGCAGTTCTTC; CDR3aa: CSHRTSGYNEQFF
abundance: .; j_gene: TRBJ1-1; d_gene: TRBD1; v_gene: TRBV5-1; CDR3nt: TGCGCCAGCAGCCCCGGGACAGGAGAGGCTGAAGCTTTCTTT; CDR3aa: CASSPGTGEAEAFF
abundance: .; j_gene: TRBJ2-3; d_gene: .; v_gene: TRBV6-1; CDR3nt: TGTGCCAGCAGTCGGTCAAGCACAGATACGCAGTATTTT; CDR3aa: CASSRSSTDTQYF
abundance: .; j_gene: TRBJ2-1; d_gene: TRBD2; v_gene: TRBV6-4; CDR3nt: TGTGCCAGCGCAAGCGGGGGGGCTTACAATGAGCAGTTCTTC; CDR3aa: CASASGGAYNEQFF
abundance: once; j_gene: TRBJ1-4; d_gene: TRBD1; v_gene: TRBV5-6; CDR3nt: TGTGCCAGCAGCGCGACAGGGTACGCAACTAATGAAAAACTGTTTTTT; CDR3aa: CASSATGYATNEKLFF
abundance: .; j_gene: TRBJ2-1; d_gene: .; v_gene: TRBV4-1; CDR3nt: TGCGCCAGCAGCCAAGAAACCCCTTTCTACAATGAGCAGTTCTTC; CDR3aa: CASSQETPFYNEQFF
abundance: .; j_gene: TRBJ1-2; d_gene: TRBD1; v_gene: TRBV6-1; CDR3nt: TGTGCCAGCAGGCACGACAGGGCCGGTGGCTACACCTTC; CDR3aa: CASRHDRAGGYTF